These T cell receptor beta chains were read from a single sample in a study of T-cell reconstitution after alpha-beta-depleted transplantation in children. Each CDR3 protein gets one entry after TCRdb re-called the PCR reads with MiXCR. The sample lists about 72,000 distinct CDR3 sequences; around 6.6% were seen once. The sample in question was PBMCs from the stem cell graft donor, obtained from the stem cell graft. The receptors derive from a human donor who donated a stem cell graft to a child with acute lymphoblastic leukemia. The CDR3 runs from the conserved cysteine through the conserved F or W. The order of the fields is clone size, V gene, D gene, J gene, CDR3 DNA, CDR3 protein. D genes are given only for firm matches. Size values are once, few and many counts, or a class for expanded clones, and some rows have none.

size: many
V: TRBV28
D: TRBD2
J: TRBJ2-1
DNA: TGTGCCAGCAGCATGACTAGCGGGAAAGGAGGGTTCTTC
CDR3: CASSMTSGKGGFF

size: many
V: TRBV10-3
D: -
J: TRBJ1-1
DNA: TGTGCCATCAGTGAGGTGGAAAATGAAGCTTTCTTT
CDR3: CAISEVENEAFF

size: many
V: TRBV12-3/TRBV12-4
D: -
J: TRBJ1-2
DNA: TGTGCCAGCACAAGGGTCCTAGATTATGGCTACACCTTC
CDR3: CASTRVLDYGYTF

size: -
V: TRBV12-2
D: -
J: TRBJ2-2
DNA: TGTGCAAGTCGCTTGCGGCTAGCGGGGGTGGATAGTCTAACCGGGGAGCTGTTTTTT
CDR3: CASRLRLAGVDSLTGELFF

size: many
V: TRBV27
D: -
J: TRBJ1-6
DNA: TGTGCCAGCCAGATGGACAAGTATAATTCACCCCTCCACTTT
CDR3: CASQMDKYNSPLHF

size: -
V: TRBV7-9
D: TRBD1
J: TRBJ1-1
DNA: TGTGCCAGCAGCCCACTCCGGGACAGGGAAACTGAAGCTTTCTTT
CDR3: CASSPLRDRETEAFF

size: many
V: TRBV12-3/TRBV12-4
D: TRBD2
J: TRBJ2-2
DNA: TGTGCCAGCAGCCCCCTGACATGGGGGAGGGACACCGGGGAGCTGTTTTTT
CDR3: CASSPLTWGRDTGELFF

size: many
V: TRBV2
D: -
J: TRBJ1-1
DNA: TGTGCCAGCAGGGGTCCCCTGGATGACACTGAAGCTTTCTTT
CDR3: CASRGPLDDTEAFF

size: few
V: TRBV5-1
D: TRBD2
J: TRBJ2-3
DNA: TGCGCCAGCAGCTCTACAGCGGGGGGGCTATCAGATACGCAGTATTTT
CDR3: CASSSTAGGLSDTQYF

size: -
V: TRBV7-3
D: -
J: TRBJ2-1
DNA: TGTGCCAGCAGCTTAAGATTCAATGAGCAGTTCTTC
CDR3: CASSLRFNEQFF

size: many
V: TRBV5-1
D: -
J: TRBJ2-3
DNA: TGCGCCAGCAGCTCGGAGCGAGATACGCAGTATTTT
CDR3: CASSSERDTQYF

size: many
V: TRBV9
D: -
J: TRBJ2-3
DNA: TGTGCCAGCAGCGTGCGGGCCCAGCCATCTCCACCCACAGATACGCAGTATTTT
CDR3: CASSVRAQPSPPTDTQYF

size: many
V: TRBV7-2
D: -
J: TRBJ1-3
DNA: TGTGCCAGCAGCTTATCGCCCGGCTCTGGAAACACCATATATTTT
CDR3: CASSLSPGSGNTIYF

size: -
V: TRBV7-8
D: -
J: TRBJ2-1
DNA: TGTGCCAGCAGCTTAAACTCCGGCAATGAGCAGTTCTTC
CDR3: CASSLNSGNEQFF

size: -
V: TRBV7-1
D: -
J: TRBJ2-7
DNA: TGTGCCAGCAGCTCCGGGACACCTTTCTACGAGCAGTACTTC
CDR3: CASSSGTPFYEQYF

size: many
V: TRBV6-2/TRBV6-3
D: -
J: TRBJ2-3
DNA: TGTGCCAGCAGTTATAGCTTGGATACGCAGTATTTT
CDR3: CASSYSLDTQYF

size: few
V: TRBV10-3
D: TRBD1
J: TRBJ2-7
DNA: TGTGCCATCAGTCCCGACAGGGGTAACGCCTACGAGCAGTACTTC
CDR3: CAISPDRGNAYEQYF

size: -
V: TRBV7-2
D: TRBD2
J: TRBJ2-7
DNA: TGTGCCAGCAGTACATACGGGACTAGCGGGTACGAGCAGTACTTC
CDR3: CASSTYGTSGYEQYF

size: few
V: TRBV20-1
D: -
J: TRBJ2-7
DNA: TGCAGTGCTAGAGATAGCGGAGGATCCTACGAGCAGTACTTC
CDR3: CSARDSGGSYEQYF

size: -
V: TRBV7-9
D: -
J: TRBJ2-3
DNA: TGTGCCAGCAGCCCTCAGGTTAACACGCAGTATTTT
CDR3: CASSPQVNTQYF

size: few
V: TRBV7-2
D: TRBD1
J: TRBJ1-5
DNA: TGTGCCAGCAGCCAAGGACAGGGGAACAATCAGCCCCAGCATTTT
CDR3: CASSQGQGNNQPQHF

size: few
V: TRBV3-1
D: -
J: TRBJ2-1
DNA: TGTGCCAGCAGCCAATCAACCGGGACTCGCTCCTACAATGAGCAGTTCTTC
CDR3: CASSQSTGTRSYNEQFF

size: few
V: TRBV11-3
D: -
J: TRBJ2-1
DNA: TGTGCCAGCAGCTTATCCCCAACATTAGGGTATGAGCAGTTCTTC
CDR3: CASSLSPTLGYEQFF

size: -
V: TRBV12-3/TRBV12-4
D: -
J: TRBJ1-1
DNA: TGTGCCAGCAGTCTAAGAGGGGAACTGGCTGAAGCTTTCTTT
CDR3: CASSLRGELAEAFF

size: many
V: TRBV3-1
D: -
J: TRBJ1-4
DNA: TGTGCCAGCAGCCAGGCGACCGTTGCAACTAATGAAAAACTGTTTTTT
CDR3: CASSQATVATNEKLFF

size: many
V: TRBV12-3/TRBV12-4
D: TRBD1
J: TRBJ2-1
DNA: TGTGCCAGCAGTGCCAGGGGGGAGCAGTTCTTC
CDR3: CASSARGEQFF

size: -
V: TRBV10-2
D: -
J: TRBJ1-4
DNA: TGCGCCAGCAGCGAGACAGGTTCCCGAAATGAAAAACTGTTTTTT
CDR3: CASSETGSRNEKLFF

size: many
V: TRBV6-4
D: TRBD2
J: TRBJ2-1
DNA: TGTGCCAGCAGTGAAGGTGCGGGAGACTACAATGAGCAGTTCTTC
CDR3: CASSEGAGDYNEQFF

size: -
V: TRBV29-1
D: -
J: TRBJ2-7
DNA: TGCAGCGTGGGACTATACAGGGGAAGGGCCTACGAGCAGTACTTC
CDR3: CSVGLYRGRAYEQYF

size: many
V: TRBV4-3
D: -
J: TRBJ1-2
DNA: TGCGCCAGCAGCCAAGTGGGGGGGGTCCCGGACTATGGCTACACCTTC
CDR3: CASSQVGGVPDYGYTF

size: -
V: TRBV7-9
D: TRBD1
J: TRBJ2-7
DNA: TGTGCCAGCAGCATACAGGGGGCCGACGAGCAGTACTTC
CDR3: CASSIQGADEQYF

size: many
V: TRBV9
D: -
J: TRBJ1-1
DNA: TGTGCCAGCAGCTCCCGAGGGGGGAACACTGAAGCTTTCTTT
CDR3: CASSSRGGNTEAFF

size: many
V: TRBV12-3/TRBV12-4
D: TRBD1
J: TRBJ2-1
DNA: TGTGCCAGCAGTTCCACGACAGGGGGACCCTACAATGAGCAGTTCTTC
CDR3: CASSSTTGGPYNEQFF

size: many
V: TRBV4-2
D: -
J: TRBJ2-4
DNA: TGTGCCAGCAGCCAAGGCGAGGGGAGGCTTCAGTACTTC
CDR3: CASSQGEGRLQYF

size: -
V: TRBV2
D: TRBD1
J: TRBJ1-4
DNA: TGTGCCAGCAGTGAAGGGAGGGGACAGGGCGGAGAAAAACTGTTTTTT
CDR3: CASSEGRGQGGEKLFF

size: many
V: TRBV7-9
D: TRBD1
J: TRBJ2-6
DNA: TGTGCGACGGACAGGGTCATCTCTGGGGCCAACGTCCTGACTTTC
CDR3: CATDRVISGANVLTF